The rows below give T cell receptor beta chains drawn from one sample of a study of blood T cells in healthy people across ages. TCRdb called the 5' RACE reads again in MiXCR, with one record for every CDR3 protein. This sample has about 640,000 distinct CDR3 sequences; roughly 53% occur once, and the top ten carry about two fifths. Sequencing was done on a sample of blood. The receptors shown here come from a man aged 55-75 years in good health. The CDR3 runs from the conserved cysteine through the conserved F or W. D genes are given only for firm matches. Expanded clones are given a class, and other clones once, few, many or no size at all.

length	size	V	J	D	DNA	CDR3
13	many	TRBV10-3	TRBJ1-6	.	TGTGCCATCAAAGGGAGGGTTGAGTCACCCCTCCACTTT	CAIKGRVESPLHF
12	.	TRBV29-1	TRBJ2-3	.	TGCAGCGTTGGTCCATCCCAGGATACGCAGTATTTT	CSVGPSQDTQYF
11	.	TRBV20-1	TRBJ2-5	.	TGCAGTGCTAGTCGGGCTAGTGAGCAGTACTTC	CSASRASEQYF
17	.	TRBV3-1	TRBJ2-4	TRBD1	TGTGCCAGCAGCCAAGCGATTCCTGGGACAGGGAAAAACATTCAGTACTTC	CASSQAIPGTGKNIQYF
13	.	TRBV2	TRBJ2-7	.	TGTGCCAGCAGTTTGACAGGCTACTACGAGCAGTACTTC	CASSLTGYYEQYF
13	few	TRBV9	TRBJ2-7	.	TGTGCCAGCAGCGTAGATGGGGTCTACGAGCAGTACTTC	CASSVDGVYEQYF
17	.	TRBV12-3/TRBV12-4	TRBJ1-5	TRBD1	TGTGCCAGCAGTCCGGACAGGGGAATACGGGGAAATCAGCCCCAGCATTTT	CASSPDRGIRGNQPQHF
16	.	TRBV29-1	TRBJ1-4	.	TGCAGCGTCTCCAGGACAGCCTATGCAACTAATGAAAAACTGTTTTTT	CSVSRTAYATNEKLFF
16	.	TRBV5-1	TRBJ2-5	TRBD1	TGCGCCAGCAGCTATACAGGGGCCATAGGGCAAGAGACCCAGTACTTC	CASSYTGAIGQETQYF
17	many	TRBV20-1	TRBJ2-6	.	TGCAGTGCTAGGTTGTCAGTGGGGCGCTCTGGGGCCAACGTCCTGACTTTC	CSARLSVGRSGANVLTF
13	few	TRBV6-1	TRBJ2-5	TRBD1	TGTGCCAGCCGCGGACAGGTTCGGGAGACCCAGTACTTC	CASRGQVRETQYF
14	.	TRBV9	TRBJ2-3	.	TGTGCCAGCAGCGTACTAGATTGGGCAGATACGCAGTATTTT	CASSVLDWADTQYF
16	few	TRBV7-8	TRBJ2-1	.	TGTGCCAGCAGCTTAGCCGGGGGGCGTTCCTACAATGAGCAGTTCTTC	CASSLAGGRSYNEQFF
15	.	TRBV20-1	TRBJ2-6	.	TGCAGTGCTAGCGAGGGGGTCTCTGGGGCCAACGTCCTGACTTTC	CSASEGVSGANVLTF
14	.	TRBV2	TRBJ1-6	.	TGTGCCATACAGGGTGAATCCTATAATTCACCCCTCCACTTT	CAIQGESYNSPLHF
13	.	TRBV7-2	TRBJ2-3	.	TGTGCCAACAGCCCGTCGTGGACAGATACGCAGTATTTT	CANSPSWTDTQYF
15	.	TRBV18	TRBJ1-5	.	TGTGCCAGCTCCTCCGCGGGTGTAGGCAATCAGCCCCAGCATTTT	CASSSAGVGNQPQHF
15	many	TRBV18	TRBJ1-2	.	TGTGCCAGCTCACCACCGGGACGGTCCTTTGGTGGCTACACCTTC	CASSPPGRSFGGYTF
15	.	TRBV10-3	TRBJ2-7	TRBD1	TGTGCCATCAGTGATTTCCGGGACAGCTCCTACGAGCAGTACTTC	CAISDFRDSSYEQYF
12	.	TRBV15	TRBJ2-2	.	TGCGCCACCAGCACCGGGGCCGGGGAGCTGTTTTTT	CATSTGAGELFF
15	.	TRBV6-4	TRBJ2-3	.	TGTGCCAGCAGTGACGCGGGCGCTAGCACAGATACGCAGTATTTT	CASSDAGASTDTQYF
13	.	TRBV29-1	TRBJ1-1	.	TGCAGCGTTGGGACGTCTTTGAACACTGAAGCTTTCTTT	CSVGTSLNTEAFF
15	.	TRBV12-3/TRBV12-4	TRBJ2-6	.	TGTGCCAGCAGTCTCAGGGCCACGGGGGCCAACGTCCTGACTTTC	CASSLRATGANVLTF
16	once	TRBV20-1	TRBJ2-3	TRBD2	TGCAGTGCCCCCCGCGGAGCGGGGGCTAGCACAGATACGCAGTATTTT	CSAPRGAGASTDTQYF
13	few	TRBV18	TRBJ2-5	.	TGTGCCAGCTCACCACCAACCAGGGAGACCCAGTACTTC	CASSPPTRETQYF
13	few	TRBV12-3/TRBV12-4	TRBJ2-7	.	TGTGCCAGCAGTCCCCGAGAGGGGTACGAGCAGTACTTC	CASSPREGYEQYF
18	many	TRBV15	TRBJ2-1	.	TGTGCCACCAGCCCAACCCCGAGGGCGGGGAGCTCCTACAATGAGCAGTTCTTC	CATSPTPRAGSSYNEQFF
14	.	TRBV27	TRBJ1-1	TRBD1	TGTGCCAGCAGTTTATCGACAGGGGCCACTGAAGCTTTCTTT	CASSLSTGATEAFF
14	.	TRBV12-3/TRBV12-4	TRBJ2-3	TRBD1	TGTGCCAGCAGCCCACAGGGGGCGGTGGATACGCAGTATTTT	CASSPQGAVDTQYF
12	.	TRBV30	TRBJ2-3	.	TGTGCCTGGAGTGTACCCCCGGATACGCAGTATTTT	CAWSVPPDTQYF
15	.	TRBV12-3/TRBV12-4	TRBJ2-3	.	TGTGCCAGCAGTCGTGCGGGGGCTAGCACAGATACGCAGTATTTT	CASSRAGASTDTQYF
14	.	TRBV10-3	TRBJ2-7	TRBD2	TGTGCCATCAGTCCGGGGGGGGAATCCTACGAGCAGTACTTC	CAISPGGESYEQYF
14	.	TRBV28	TRBJ1-6	.	TGTGCCAGCAGCCCCACAGGGAAGAATTCACCCCTCCACTTT	CASSPTGKNSPLHF
13	.	TRBV7-9	TRBJ2-5	.	TGTGCCAGCAGCCCCTCTTCTCCAGAGGGGCAGTACTTC	CASSPSSPEGQYF
14	.	TRBV28	TRBJ2-4	.	TGTGCCAGCAGTCGTACAGGGTTCAAAAACATTCAGTACTTC	CASSRTGFKNIQYF